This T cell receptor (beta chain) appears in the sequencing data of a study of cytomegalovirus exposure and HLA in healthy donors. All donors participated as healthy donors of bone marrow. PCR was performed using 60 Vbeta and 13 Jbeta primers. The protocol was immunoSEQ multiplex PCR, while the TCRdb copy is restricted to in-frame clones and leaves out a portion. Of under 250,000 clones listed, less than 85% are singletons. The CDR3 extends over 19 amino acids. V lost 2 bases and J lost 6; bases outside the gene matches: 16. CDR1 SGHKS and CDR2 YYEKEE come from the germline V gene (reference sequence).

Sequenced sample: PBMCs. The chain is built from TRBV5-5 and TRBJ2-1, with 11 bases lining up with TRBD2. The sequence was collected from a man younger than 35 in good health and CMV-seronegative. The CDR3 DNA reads TGTGCCAGCAGCTTAAGGGCGTTTTCCGTACTAGCGGGAGTCAATGAGCAGTTCTTC. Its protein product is CASSLRAFSVLAGVNEQFF.